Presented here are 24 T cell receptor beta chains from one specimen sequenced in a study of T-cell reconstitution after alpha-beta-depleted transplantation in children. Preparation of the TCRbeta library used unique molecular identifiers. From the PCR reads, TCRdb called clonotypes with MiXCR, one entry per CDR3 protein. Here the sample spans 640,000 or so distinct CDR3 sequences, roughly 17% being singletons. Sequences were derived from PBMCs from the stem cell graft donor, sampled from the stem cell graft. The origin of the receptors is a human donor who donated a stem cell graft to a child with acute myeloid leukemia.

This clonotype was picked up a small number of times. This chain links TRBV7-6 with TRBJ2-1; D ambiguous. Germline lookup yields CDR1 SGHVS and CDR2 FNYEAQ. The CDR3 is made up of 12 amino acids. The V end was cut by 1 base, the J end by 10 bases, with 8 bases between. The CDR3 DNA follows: TGTGCCAGCAGCTTAGGTCAGGCAGAGCAGTTCTTC. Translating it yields CASSLGQAEQFF. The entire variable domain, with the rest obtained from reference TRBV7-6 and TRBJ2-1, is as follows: GAGVSQSPRYKVTKRGQDVALRCDPISGHVSLYWYRQALGQGPEFLTYFNYEAQQDKSGLPNDRFSAERPEGSISTLTIQRTEQRDSAMYRCASSLGQAEQFFGPGTRLTVL.

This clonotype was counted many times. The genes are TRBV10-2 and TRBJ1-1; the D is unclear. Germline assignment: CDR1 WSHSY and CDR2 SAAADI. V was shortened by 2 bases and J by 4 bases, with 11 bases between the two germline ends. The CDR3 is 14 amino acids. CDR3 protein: CASSESGSGTEAFF. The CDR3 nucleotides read TGCGCCAGCAGTGAGAGCGGATCGGGCACTGAAGCTTTCTTT.

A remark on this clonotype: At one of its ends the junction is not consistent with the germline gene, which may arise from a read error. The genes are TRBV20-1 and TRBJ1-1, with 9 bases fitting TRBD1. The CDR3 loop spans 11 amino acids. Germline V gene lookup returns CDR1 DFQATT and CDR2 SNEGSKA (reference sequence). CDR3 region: CSVQRDRVASF. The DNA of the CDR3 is TGCAGTGTTCAGCGGGACAGGGTGGCTTCCTTT.

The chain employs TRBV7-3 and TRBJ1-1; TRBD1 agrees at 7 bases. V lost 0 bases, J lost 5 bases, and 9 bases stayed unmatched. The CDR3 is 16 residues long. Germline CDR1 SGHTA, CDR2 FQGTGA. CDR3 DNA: TGTGCCAGCAGCTTAACGGGGTGGACAGGTCGTACTGAAGCTTTCTTT. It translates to CASSLTGWTGRTEAFF. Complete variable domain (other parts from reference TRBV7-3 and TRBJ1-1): GAGVSQTPSNKVTEKGKYVELRCDPISGHTALYWYRQSLGQGPEFLIYFQGTGAADDSGLPNDRFFAVRPEGSVSTLKIQRTERGDSAVYLCASSLTGWTGRTEAFFGQGTRLTVV.

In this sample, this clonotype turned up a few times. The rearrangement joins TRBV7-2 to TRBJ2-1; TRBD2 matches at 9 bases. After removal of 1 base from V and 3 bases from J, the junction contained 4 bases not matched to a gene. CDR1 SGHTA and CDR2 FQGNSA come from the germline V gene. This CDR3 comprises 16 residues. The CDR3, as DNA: TGTGCCAGCAGCTTAGTGATAGCGGGGGTCTACAATGAGCAGTTCTTC. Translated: CASSLVIAGVYNEQFF. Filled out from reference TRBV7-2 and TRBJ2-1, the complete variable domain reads GAGVSQSPSNKVTEKGKDVELRCDPISGHTALYWYRQSLGQGLEFLIYFQGNSAPDKSGLPSDRFSAERTGGSVSTLTIQRTQQEDSAVYLCASSLVIAGVYNEQFFGPGTRLTVL.

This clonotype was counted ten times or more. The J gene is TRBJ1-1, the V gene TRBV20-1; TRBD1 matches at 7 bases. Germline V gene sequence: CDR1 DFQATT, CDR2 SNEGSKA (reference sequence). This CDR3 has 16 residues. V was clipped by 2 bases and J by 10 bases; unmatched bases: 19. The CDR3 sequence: CSARPNRDRSLLGAFF. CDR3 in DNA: TGCAGTGCTAGACCTAACCGGGACAGATCGTTATTGGGAGCTTTCTTT.

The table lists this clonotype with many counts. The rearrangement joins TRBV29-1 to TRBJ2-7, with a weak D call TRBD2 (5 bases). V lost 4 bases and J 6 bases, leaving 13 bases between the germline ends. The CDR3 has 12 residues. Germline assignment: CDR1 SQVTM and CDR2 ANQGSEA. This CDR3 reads CSVVPGIGEQYF. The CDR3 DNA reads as TGCAGCGTTGTCCCGGGGATCGGCGAGCAGTACTTC.

The CDR3 here is CASSRLDRGPEKLFF. The CDR3 nucleotides are TGCGCCAGCAGCCGGTTGGACAGGGGGCCTGAAAAACTGTTTTTT. The genes are TRBV4-3 and TRBJ1-4; 11 bases line up with TRBD1. The V gene's germline CDR1 is LGHNA and CDR2 YSLEER. The CDR3 has 15 amino acids. With 4 bases clipped from V and 7 bases from J, the junction kept 5 bases outside the gene matches.

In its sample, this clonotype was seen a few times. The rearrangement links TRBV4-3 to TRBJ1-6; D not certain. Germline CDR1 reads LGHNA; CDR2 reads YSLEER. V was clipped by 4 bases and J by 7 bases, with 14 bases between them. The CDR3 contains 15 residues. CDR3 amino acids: CASSLSASTNSPLHF. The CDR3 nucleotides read TGCGCCAGCAGCCTGTCCGCTAGTACCAATTCACCCCTCCACTTT.

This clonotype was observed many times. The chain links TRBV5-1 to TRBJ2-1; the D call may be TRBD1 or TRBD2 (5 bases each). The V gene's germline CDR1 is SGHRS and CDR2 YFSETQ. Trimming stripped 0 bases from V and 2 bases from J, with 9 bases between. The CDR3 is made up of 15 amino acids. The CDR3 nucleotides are TGCGCCAGCAGCTTGGTTAGGGACGCCTACAATGAGCAGTTCTTC. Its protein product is CASSLVRDAYNEQFF.

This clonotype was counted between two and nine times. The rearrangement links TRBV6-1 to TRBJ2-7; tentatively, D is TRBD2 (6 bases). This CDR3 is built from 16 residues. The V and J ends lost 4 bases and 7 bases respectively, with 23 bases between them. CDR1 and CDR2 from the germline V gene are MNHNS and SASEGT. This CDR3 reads CASSALKGGPGGEQYV. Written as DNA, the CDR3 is TGTGCCAGCAGTGCCCTGAAAGGAGGGCCCGGGGGAGAGCAGTACGTC.

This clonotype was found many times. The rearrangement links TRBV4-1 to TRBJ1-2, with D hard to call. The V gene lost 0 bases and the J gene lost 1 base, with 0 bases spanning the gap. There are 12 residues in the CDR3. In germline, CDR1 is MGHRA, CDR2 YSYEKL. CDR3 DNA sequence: TGCGCCAGCAGCCAAGATAACTATGGCTACACCTTC. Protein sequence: CASSQDNYGYTF.

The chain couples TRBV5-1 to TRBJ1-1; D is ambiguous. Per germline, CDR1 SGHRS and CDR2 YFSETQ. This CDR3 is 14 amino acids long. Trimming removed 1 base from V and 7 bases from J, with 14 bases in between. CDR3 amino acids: CASSLQEPLGEAFF. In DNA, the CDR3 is TGCGCCAGCAGCTTGCAGGAGCCGTTGGGTGAAGCTTTCTTT.

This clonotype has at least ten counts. CDR3 coding DNA: TGCAGTGCCCTAAGGACCAGCGGGGCTGCCTACGAGCAGTACGTC. As protein: CSALRTSGAAYEQYV. This chain links TRBV20-1 with TRBJ2-7; 7 nucleotides align to TRBD2. The CDR3 consists of 15 residues. The V gene end was trimmed by 6 bases and the J gene end by 2 bases; junction bases not matched to a gene: 13. Germline loops: CDR1 DFQATT, CDR2 SNEGSKA (reference sequence).

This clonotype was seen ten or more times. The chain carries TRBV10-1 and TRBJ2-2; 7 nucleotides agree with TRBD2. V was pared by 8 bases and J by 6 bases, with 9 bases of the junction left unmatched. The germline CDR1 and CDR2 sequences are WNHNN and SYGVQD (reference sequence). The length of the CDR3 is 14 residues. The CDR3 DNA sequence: TGCGCCAGCCAGGTAGCGGGTGATGCCGGGGAGCTGTTTTTT. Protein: CASQVAGDAGELFF.

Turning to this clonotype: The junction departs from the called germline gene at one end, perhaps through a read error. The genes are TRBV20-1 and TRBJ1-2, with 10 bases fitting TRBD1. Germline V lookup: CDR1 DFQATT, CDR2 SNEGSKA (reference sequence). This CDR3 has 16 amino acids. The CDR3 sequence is CCALGQGDPANYGYTF. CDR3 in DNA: TGCTGTGCTCTCGGACAGGGGGACCCAGCTAACTATGGCTACACCTTC.

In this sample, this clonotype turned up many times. CDR3 in amino acids: CASSVGSDPLYEQYF. CDR3 sequence (DNA): TGTGCCAGCAGCGTAGGGTCCGACCCCTTATACGAGCAGTACTTC. V is TRBV9 and J is TRBJ2-7; no firm D call. The CDR3 length is 15 residues. Germline V gives CDR1 SGDLS, CDR2 YYNGEE. V shed 0 bases and J shed 4 bases, with 14 bases lying between them.

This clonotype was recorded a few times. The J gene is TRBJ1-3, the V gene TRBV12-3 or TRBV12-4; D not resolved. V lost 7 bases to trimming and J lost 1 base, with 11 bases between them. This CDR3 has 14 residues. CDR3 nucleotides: TGTGCCAGCACCAATACACCATCTGGAAACACCATATATTTT. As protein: CASTNTPSGNTIYF.

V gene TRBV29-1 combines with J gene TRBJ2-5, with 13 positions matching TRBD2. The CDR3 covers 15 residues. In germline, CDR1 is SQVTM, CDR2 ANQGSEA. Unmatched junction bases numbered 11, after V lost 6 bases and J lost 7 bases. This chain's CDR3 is CSVQLAGGHLATQYF. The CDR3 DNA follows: TGCAGCGTCCAACTAGCGGGGGGGCATTTAGCGACCCAGTACTTC.

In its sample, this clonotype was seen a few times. The CDR3 region has the DNA TGTGCCAGCAGCAGGGTTGGGACAGGGGTCCTATCTGGGGAGCTGTTTTTT. Encoded protein: CASSRVGTGVLSGELFF. The J gene is TRBJ2-2, the V gene TRBV5-5; 10 bases align to TRBD1. The CDR3 runs to 17 residues. Per germline, CDR1 SGHKS and CDR2 YYEKEE (reference sequence). V shed 4 bases, J shed 8 bases, and the junction held 14 bases outside the gene matches.

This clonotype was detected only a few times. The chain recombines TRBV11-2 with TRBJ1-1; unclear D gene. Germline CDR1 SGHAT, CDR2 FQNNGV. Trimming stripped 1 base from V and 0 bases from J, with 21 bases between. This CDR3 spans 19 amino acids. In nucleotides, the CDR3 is TGTGCCAGCAGCTTAGGACGAAGGGCCATGCCATCCATGAACACTGAAGCTTTCTTT. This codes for CASSLGRRAMPSMNTEAFF.

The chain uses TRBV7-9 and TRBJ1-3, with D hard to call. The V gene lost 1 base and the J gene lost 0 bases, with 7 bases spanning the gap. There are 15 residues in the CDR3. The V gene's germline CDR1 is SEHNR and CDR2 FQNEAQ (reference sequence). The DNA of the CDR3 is TGTGCCAGCAGCTTAGTTCTCATCTCTGGAAACACCATATATTTT. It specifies CASSLVLISGNTIYF.

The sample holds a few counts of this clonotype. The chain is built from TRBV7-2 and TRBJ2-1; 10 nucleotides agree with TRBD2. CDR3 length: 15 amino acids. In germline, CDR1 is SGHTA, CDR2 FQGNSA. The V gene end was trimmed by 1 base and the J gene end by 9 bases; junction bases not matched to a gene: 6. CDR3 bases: TGTGCCAGCAGCTTAGTAGCTAGCGGGGGCGGTGAGCAGTTCTTC. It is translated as CASSLVASGGGEQFF.

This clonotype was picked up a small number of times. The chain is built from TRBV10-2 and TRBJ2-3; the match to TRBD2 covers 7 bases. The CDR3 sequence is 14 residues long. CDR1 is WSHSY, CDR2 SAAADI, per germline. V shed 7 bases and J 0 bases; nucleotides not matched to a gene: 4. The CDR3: CASMMGGSTDTQYF. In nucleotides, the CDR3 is TGCGCCAGCATGATGGGGGGGAGCACAGATACGCAGTATTTT.